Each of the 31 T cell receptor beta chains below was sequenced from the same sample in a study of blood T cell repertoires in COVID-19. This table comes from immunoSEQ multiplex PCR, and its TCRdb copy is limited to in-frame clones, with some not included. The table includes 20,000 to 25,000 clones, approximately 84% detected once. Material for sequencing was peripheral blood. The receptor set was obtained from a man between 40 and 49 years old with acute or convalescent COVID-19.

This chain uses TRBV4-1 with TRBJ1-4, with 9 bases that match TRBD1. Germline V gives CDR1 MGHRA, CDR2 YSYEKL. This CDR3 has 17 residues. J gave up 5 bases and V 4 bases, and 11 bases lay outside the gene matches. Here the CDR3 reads CASSPGTGITANEKLFF. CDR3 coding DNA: TGCGCCAGCAGCCCAGGGACAGGGATTACCGCGAATGAAAAACTGTTTTTT.

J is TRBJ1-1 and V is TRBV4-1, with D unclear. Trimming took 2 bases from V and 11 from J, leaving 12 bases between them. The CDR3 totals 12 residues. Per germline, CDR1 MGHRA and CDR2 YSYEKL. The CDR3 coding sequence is TGCGCCAGCAGCCAAAGCGGGGAGCTGGCTTTCTTT. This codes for CASSQSGELAFF.

DNA for the CDR3: TGCGCCAGCAGTGCTCCGGGGGGGGGTAGTAATCAGCCCCAGCATTTT. Residues: CASSAPGGGSNQPQHF. The rearrangement uses TRBV10-2 and TRBJ1-5; TRBD1 might be the D (5 bases). V shed 4 bases and J shed 4 bases, with 17 bases lying between them. CDR1 and CDR2 from the germline V gene are WSHSY and SAAADI. The CDR3 has 16 amino acids.

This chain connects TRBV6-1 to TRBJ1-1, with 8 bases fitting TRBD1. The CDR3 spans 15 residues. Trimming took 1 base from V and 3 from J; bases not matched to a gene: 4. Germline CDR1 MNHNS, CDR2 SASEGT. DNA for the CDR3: TGTGCCAGCAGTGAAGGGACAGGGTGGGACACTGAAGCTTTCTTT. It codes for CASSEGTGWDTEAFF.

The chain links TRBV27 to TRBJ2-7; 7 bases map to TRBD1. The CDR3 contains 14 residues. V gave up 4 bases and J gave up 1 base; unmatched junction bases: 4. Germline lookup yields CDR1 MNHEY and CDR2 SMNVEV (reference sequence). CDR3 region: CASSSTGISYEQYF. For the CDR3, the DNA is TGTGCCAGCAGTTCGACAGGGATTTCCTACGAGCAGTACTTC.

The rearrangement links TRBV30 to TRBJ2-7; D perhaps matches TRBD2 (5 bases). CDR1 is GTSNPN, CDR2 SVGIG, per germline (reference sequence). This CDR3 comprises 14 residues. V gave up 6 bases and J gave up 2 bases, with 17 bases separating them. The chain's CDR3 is CACTPKRGPYEQYF. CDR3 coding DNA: TGTGCCTGCACCCCTAAACGAGGGCCCTACGAGCAGTACTTC.

CDR3 amino acids: CASSLGRGRTDTQYF. CDR3 DNA sequence: TGTGCCAGCAGCTTGGGCAGGGGGCGAACAGATACGCAGTATTTT. V is TRBV7-9 and J is TRBJ2-3; 8 positions match TRBD1. The CDR3 totals 15 residues. After removal of 3 bases from V and 3 bases from J, the junction contained 5 bases not matched to a gene. The germline V gene encodes CDR1 SEHNR and CDR2 FQNEAQ (reference sequence). The whole variable domain, filled in from reference TRBV7-9 and TRBJ2-3, reads DTGVSQNPRHKITKRGQNVTFRCDPISEHNRLYWYRQTLGQGPEFLTYFQNEAQLEKSRLLSDRFSAERPKGSFSTLEIQRTEQGDSAMYLCASSLGRGRTDTQYFGPGTRLTVL.

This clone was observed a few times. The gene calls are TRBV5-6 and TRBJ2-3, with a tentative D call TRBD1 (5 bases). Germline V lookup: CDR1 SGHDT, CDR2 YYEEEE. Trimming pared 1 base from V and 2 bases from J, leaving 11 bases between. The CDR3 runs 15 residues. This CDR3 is CASSLLHRFTDTQYF. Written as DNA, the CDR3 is TGTGCCAGCAGCTTGCTTCACAGGTTCACAGATACGCAGTATTTT.

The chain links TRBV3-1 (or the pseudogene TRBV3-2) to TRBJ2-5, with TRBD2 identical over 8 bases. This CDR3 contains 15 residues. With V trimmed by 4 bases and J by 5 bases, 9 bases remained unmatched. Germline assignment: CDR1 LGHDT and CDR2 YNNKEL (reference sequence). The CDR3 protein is CASSLTSGGVETQYF. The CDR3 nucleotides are TGTGCCAGCAGCCTCACTAGCGGTGGTGTGGAGACCCAGTACTTC.

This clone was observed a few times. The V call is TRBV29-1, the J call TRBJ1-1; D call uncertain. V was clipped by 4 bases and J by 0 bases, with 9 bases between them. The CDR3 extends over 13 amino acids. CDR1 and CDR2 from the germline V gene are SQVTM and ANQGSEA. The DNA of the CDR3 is TGCAGCGTTGGGGAGGCCCTGAACACTGAAGCTTTCTTT. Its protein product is CSVGEALNTEAFF.

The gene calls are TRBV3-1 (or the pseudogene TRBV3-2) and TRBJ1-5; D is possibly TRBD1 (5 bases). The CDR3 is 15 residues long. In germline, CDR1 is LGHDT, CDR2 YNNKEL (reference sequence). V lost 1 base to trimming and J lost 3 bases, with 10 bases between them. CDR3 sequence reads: CASSQGAGLNQPQHF. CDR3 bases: TGTGCCAGCAGCCAAGGGGCAGGGCTCAATCAGCCCCAGCATTTT.

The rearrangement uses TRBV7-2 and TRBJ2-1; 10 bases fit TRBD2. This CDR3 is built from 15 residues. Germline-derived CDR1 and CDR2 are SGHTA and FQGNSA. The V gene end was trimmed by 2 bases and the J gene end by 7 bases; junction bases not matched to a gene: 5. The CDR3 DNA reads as TGTGCCAGCAGCTTAAGAGGTAGCGGGAGGAATGAGCAGTTCTTC. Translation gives CASSLRGSGRNEQFF.

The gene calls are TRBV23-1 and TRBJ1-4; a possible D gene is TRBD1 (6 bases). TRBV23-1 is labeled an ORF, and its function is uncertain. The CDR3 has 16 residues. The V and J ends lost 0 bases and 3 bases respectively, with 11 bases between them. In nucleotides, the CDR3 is TGCGCCAGCAGTCAATCGACGGGACACCCTAATGAAAAACTGTTTTTT. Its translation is CASSQSTGHPNEKLFF.

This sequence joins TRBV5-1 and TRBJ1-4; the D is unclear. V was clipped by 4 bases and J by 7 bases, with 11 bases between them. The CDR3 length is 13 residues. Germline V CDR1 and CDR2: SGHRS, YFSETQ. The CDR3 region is CASSKNPTEKLFF. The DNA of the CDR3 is TGCGCCAGCAGCAAAAACCCTACTGAAAAACTGTTTTTT.

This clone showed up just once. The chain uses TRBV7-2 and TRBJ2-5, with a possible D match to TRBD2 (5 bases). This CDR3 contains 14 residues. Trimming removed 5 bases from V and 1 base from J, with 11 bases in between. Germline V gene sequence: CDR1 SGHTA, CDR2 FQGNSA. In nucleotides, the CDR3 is TGTGCCAGCAGCCAAACTGCGGGCCAAGAGACCCAGTACTTC. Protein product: CASSQTAGQETQYF.

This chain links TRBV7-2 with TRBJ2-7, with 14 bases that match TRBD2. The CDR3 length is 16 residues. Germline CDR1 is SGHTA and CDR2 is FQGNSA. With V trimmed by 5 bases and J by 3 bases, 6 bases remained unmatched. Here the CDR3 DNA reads TGTGCCAGCAGCCCCGGGACTAGCGGGAGTTTCTACGAGCAGTACTTC. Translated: CASSPGTSGSFYEQYF.

The CDR3 region is CASRLQGGYGYTF. CDR3 nucleotides: TGTGCCAGTAGATTACAGGGCGGCTATGGCTACACCTTC. This chain uses TRBV19 with TRBJ1-2; weak D call: TRBD1 (6 bases). Trimming shortened V by 6 bases and J by 4 bases, and 12 bases separated the two germline ends. The CDR3 has 13 amino acids. Per the germline V gene, CDR1 is LNHDA and CDR2 is SQIVND (reference sequence).

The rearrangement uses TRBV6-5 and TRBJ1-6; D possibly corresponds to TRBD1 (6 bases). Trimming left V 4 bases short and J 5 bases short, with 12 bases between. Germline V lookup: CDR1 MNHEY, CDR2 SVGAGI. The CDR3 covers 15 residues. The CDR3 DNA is TGTGCCAGCAGTTGGTCGGGACAAAATAATTCACCCCTCCACTTT. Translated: CASSWSGQNNSPLHF.

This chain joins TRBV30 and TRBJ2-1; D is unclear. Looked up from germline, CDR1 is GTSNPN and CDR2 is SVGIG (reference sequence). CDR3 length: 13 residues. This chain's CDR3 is CVLKAEPRDEQFF. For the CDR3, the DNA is TGTGTCCTCAAGGCAGAGCCTAGAGATGAGCAGTTCTTC. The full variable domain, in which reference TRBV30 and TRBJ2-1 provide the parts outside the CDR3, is SQTIHQWPATLVQPVGSPLSLECTVEGTSNPNLYWYRQAAGRGLQLLFYSVGIGQISSEVPQNLSASRPQDRQFILSSKKLLLSDSGFYLCVLKAEPRDEQFFGPGTRLTVL.

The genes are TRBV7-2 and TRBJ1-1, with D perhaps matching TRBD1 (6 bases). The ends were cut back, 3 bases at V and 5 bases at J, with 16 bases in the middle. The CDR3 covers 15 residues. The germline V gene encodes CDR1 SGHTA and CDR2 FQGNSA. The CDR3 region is CASSFGGASRTEAFF. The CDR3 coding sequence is TGTGCCAGCAGCTTCGGGGGGGCTTCCCGGACTGAAGCTTTCTTT.

Here the CDR3 reads CATSRASSYEQYF. CDR3 nucleotide sequence: TGTGCCACCAGCAGAGCATCTAGTTACGAGCAGTACTTC. The chain has TRBV15 and TRBJ2-7; unclear D gene. V was shortened by 1 base and J by 4 bases, with 8 bases between the two germline ends. This CDR3 comprises 13 residues. Germline V lookup: CDR1 LNHNV, CDR2 YYDKDF (reference sequence). The full variable domain, its missing parts supplied by reference TRBV15 and TRBJ2-7, is DAMVIQNPRYQVTQFGKPVTLSCSQTLNHNVMYWYQQKSSQAPKLLFHYYDKDFNNEADTPDNFQSRRPNTSFCFLDIRSPGLGDTAMYLCATSRASSYEQYFGPGTRLTVT.

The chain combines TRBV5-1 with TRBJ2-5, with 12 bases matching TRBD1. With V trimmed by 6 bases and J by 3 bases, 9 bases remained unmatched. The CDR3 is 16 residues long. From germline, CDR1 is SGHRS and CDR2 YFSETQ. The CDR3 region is CASTETGTGGEETQYF. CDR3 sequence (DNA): TGCGCCAGCACCGAAACGGGGACAGGGGGCGAAGAGACCCAGTACTTC.

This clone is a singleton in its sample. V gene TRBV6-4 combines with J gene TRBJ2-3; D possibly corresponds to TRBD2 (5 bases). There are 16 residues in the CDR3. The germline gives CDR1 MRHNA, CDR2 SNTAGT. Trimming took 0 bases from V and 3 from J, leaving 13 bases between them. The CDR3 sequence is CASSDSYSAQTDTQYF. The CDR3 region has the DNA TGTGCCAGCAGTGACTCCTATAGCGCGCAGACAGATACGCAGTATTTT.

In DNA form, the CDR3 reads TGCGCCAGCAGCCCAGGCTCAGGGGCGGACAATGAGCAGTTCTTC. Amino acids: CASSPGSGADNEQFF. This chain uses TRBV4-1 with TRBJ2-1; D is possibly TRBD1 (6 bases). The CDR3 consists of 15 residues. The ends were cut back, 4 bases at V and 5 bases at J, with 15 bases in the middle. Germline V CDR1 and CDR2: MGHRA, YSYEKL.

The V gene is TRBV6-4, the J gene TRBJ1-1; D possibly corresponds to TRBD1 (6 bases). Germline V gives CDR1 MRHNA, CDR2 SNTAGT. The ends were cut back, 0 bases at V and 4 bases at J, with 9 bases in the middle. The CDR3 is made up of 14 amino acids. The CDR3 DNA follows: TGTGCCAGCAGTGACTCGAGCAGGGGCACTGAAGCTTTCTTT. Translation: CASSDSSRGTEAFF.

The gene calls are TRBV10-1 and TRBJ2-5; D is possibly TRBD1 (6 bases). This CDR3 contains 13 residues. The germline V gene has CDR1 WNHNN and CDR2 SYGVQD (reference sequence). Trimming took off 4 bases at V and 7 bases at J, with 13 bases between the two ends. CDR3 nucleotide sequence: TGCGCCAGCAGTGGTTCGGCAGGGGCGACCCAGTACTTC. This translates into CASSGSAGATQYF.

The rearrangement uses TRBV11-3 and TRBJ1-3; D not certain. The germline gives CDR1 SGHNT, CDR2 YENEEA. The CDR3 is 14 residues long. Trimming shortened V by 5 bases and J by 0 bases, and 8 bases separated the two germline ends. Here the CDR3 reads CASSLSGSGNTIYF. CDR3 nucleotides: TGTGCCAGCAGCCTGAGTGGCTCTGGAAACACCATATATTTT. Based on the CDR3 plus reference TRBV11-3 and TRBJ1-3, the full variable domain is EAGVVQSPRYKIIEKKQPVAFWCNPISGHNTLYWYLQNLGQGPELLIRYENEEAVDDSQLPKDRFSAERLKGVDSTLKIQPAELGDSAVYLCASSLSGSGNTIYFGEGSWLTVV.

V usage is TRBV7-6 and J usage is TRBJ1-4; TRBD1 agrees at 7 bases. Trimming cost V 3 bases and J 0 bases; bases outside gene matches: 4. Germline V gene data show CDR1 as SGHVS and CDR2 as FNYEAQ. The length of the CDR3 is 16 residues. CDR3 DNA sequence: TGTGCCAGCAGCTTGGACAGGCCCGCAACTAATGAAAAACTGTTTTTT. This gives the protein CASSLDRPATNEKLFF.

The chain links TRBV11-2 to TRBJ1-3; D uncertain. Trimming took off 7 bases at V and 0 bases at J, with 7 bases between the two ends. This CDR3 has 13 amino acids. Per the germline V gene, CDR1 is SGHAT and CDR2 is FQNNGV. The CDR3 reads CASIFSSGNTIYF. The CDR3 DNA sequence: TGTGCCAGCATCTTCAGCTCTGGAAACACCATATATTTT.

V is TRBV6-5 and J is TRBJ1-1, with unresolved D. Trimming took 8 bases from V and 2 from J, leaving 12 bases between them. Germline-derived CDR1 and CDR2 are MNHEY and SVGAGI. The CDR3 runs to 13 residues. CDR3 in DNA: TGTGCCAGCTCATCCGGGATAAACACTGAAGCTTTCTTT. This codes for CASSSGINTEAFF.

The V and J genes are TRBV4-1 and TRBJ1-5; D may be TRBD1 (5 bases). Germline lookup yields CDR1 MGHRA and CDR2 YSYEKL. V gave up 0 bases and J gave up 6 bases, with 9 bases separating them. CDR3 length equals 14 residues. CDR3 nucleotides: TGCGCCAGCAGCCAAGATCCAGGGTTTCAGCCCCAGCATTTT. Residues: CASSQDPGFQPQHF.